Below are 18 T cell receptor beta chains sequenced from a single sample in a study of response to subunit inactivated influenza vaccine. A single record per CDR3 protein comes from TCRdb applying MiXCR to the RT-PCR reads. The sample lists hundreds of thousands of distinct CDR3 sequences, 21% seen once, with roughly a tenth in the top ten. This specimen consisted of PBMCs from blood, obtained less than 22 months after vaccination. These receptors were obtained from a man in his fifties or sixties who received an inactivated influenza vaccine.

This clonotype was picked up a small number of times. The gene calls are TRBV20-1 and TRBJ1-1; D gene uncertain. The germline CDR1 and CDR2 sequences are DFQATT and SNEGSKA (reference sequence). Trimming pared 6 bases from V and 5 bases from J, leaving 13 bases between. The CDR3 runs to 12 residues. The CDR3 region has the DNA TGCAGTGCAAGACCCCGTGGGACTGAAGCTTTCTTT. It codes for CSARPRGTEAFF.

V gene TRBV7-2 combines with J gene TRBJ2-5; D is unresolved. Deletions cut 4 bases from V and 3 bases from J, with 9 bases between. The CDR3 loop spans 13 amino acids. Germline V CDR1 and CDR2: SGHTA, FQGNSA. CDR3 nucleotide sequence: TGTGCCAGCAGCTCCCTGATAAAAGAGACCCAGTACTTC. It codes for CASSSLIKETQYF.

In this sample, this clonotype turned up many times. CDR3 residues: CASSLGPTGYSGNTIYF. In nucleotides, the CDR3 is TGCGCCAGCAGCTTGGGCCCGACAGGCTACTCTGGAAACACCATATATTTT. The rearrangement joins TRBV5-1 to TRBJ1-3; D is possibly TRBD1 (6 bases). The CDR3 is made up of 17 amino acids. Germline loops: CDR1 SGHRS, CDR2 YFSETQ. V gave up 0 bases and J gave up 0 bases, with 13 bases separating them.

This clonotype was observed a few times. J is TRBJ2-7 and V is TRBV7-8; TRBD2 might be the D (5 bases). The V gene lost 5 bases and the J gene lost 2 bases, with 10 bases spanning the gap. The V gene's germline CDR1 is SGHVS and CDR2 FQNEAQ. CDR3 length: 13 amino acids. The CDR3 region has the DNA TGTGCCAGCAGCCGCCGGGATACCTACGAGCAGTACTTC. This sequence encodes CASSRRDTYEQYF.

This clonotype has only a few counts. The CDR3 protein is CSARQGSMNTEAFF. In nucleotides, the CDR3 is TGCAGTGCTCGACAGGGGTCCATGAACACTGAAGCTTTCTTT. The gene calls are TRBV20-1 and TRBJ1-1; 8 bases are a match to TRBD1. Germline trimming cut 5 bases from V and 0 bases from J; bases unmatched to any gene: 5. Germline V gene sequence: CDR1 DFQATT, CDR2 SNEGSKA (reference sequence). The CDR3 is made up of 14 amino acids.

This clonotype has more than one count but fewer than ten. This chain links TRBV24-1 with TRBJ2-2, with TRBD2 matching over 10 bases. Germline lookup yields CDR1 KGHDR and CDR2 SFDVKD. V shed 3 bases, J shed 1 base, and the junction held 7 bases outside the gene matches. The CDR3 is 18 amino acids. CDR3 sequence reads: CATSDRPGTSENTGELFF. The CDR3 DNA is TGTGCCACCAGTGATCGCCCCGGGACTAGCGAGAACACCGGGGAGCTGTTTTTT.

The sample holds many counts of this clonotype. The rearrangement links TRBV27 to TRBJ1-1; TRBD1 agrees at 9 bases. Germline V gene sequence: CDR1 MNHEY, CDR2 SMNVEV (reference sequence). The CDR3 contains 20 residues. The V segment lost 5 bases and the J segment 3 bases; nucleotides outside the gene matches: 22. The CDR3 nucleotides are TGTGCCAGCAGTAAAAACTTTGGGGGACAGGGTTATCGAGGTTACACTGAAGCTTTCTTT. This gives the protein CASSKNFGGQGYRGYTEAFF.

The table lists this clonotype with many counts. The chain carries TRBV5-6 and TRBJ1-1; D remains unclear. Trimming removed 4 bases at V and 9 bases at J, with 13 bases between. The CDR3 sequence is 12 residues long. CDR1 is SGHDT and CDR2 is YYEEEE in the germline V gene. The CDR3 DNA is TGTGCCAGCAGCCAAGACACCCTTAAAGCTTTCTTT. It yields the protein CASSQDTLKAFF.

DNA of the CDR3: TGCAGTGCTAGGCGGGCCCTCTACAATGAGCAGTTCTTC. It translates to CSARRALYNEQFF. The V call is TRBV20-1, the J call TRBJ2-1; D is possibly TRBD2 (5 bases). CDR3 size: 13 residues. Trimming stripped 3 bases from V and 3 bases from J, with 9 bases between. Germline V gene lookup returns CDR1 DFQATT and CDR2 SNEGSKA (reference sequence).

The table lists this clonotype with a few counts. J is TRBJ1-2 and V is TRBV20-1, with 9 bases matching TRBD1. The CDR3 is 13 amino acids. V shed 2 bases, J shed 8 bases, and the junction held 6 bases outside the gene matches. Germline lookup yields CDR1 DFQATT and CDR2 SNEGSKA (reference sequence). The CDR3, as DNA: TGCAGTGCTAGACCAGGGACAGGGAGAGGCTACACCTTC. Translated, it gives CSARPGTGRGYTF.

A few counts support this clonotype. The DNA of the CDR3 is TGCAGCGTCACCGACAGCCTCACTGAAGCTTTCTTT. It encodes CSVTDSLTEAFF. V is TRBV29-1 and J is TRBJ1-1; tentatively, D is TRBD1 (5 bases). V dropped 6 bases and J dropped 4 bases, with 12 bases sitting between them. This CDR3 is built from 12 residues. Looked up from germline, CDR1 is SQVTM and CDR2 is ANQGSEA.

This clonotype occurred a few times. The V gene is TRBV29-1, the J gene TRBJ2-7; D is uncertain. This CDR3 region has 13 residues. Trimming removed 6 bases at V and 3 bases at J, with 15 bases between. Germline V gene sequence: CDR1 SQVTM, CDR2 ANQGSEA. The CDR3 region is CSVFGSRDYEQYF. In DNA, the CDR3 is TGCAGCGTCTTCGGTTCACGTGACTACGAGCAGTACTTC.

This clonotype was detected ten times or more. The V call is TRBV6-2 or TRBV6-3, the J call TRBJ1-2; D call uncertain. There are 13 residues in the CDR3. Germline CDR1 reads MNHEY; CDR2 reads SVGEGT. Deletions cut 6 bases from V and 5 bases from J, with 13 bases between. The CDR3 bases are TGTGCCAGCAGCCGTCTCGCTGCTTATGGCTACACCTTC. The encoded protein is CASSRLAAYGYTF.

In this sample, this clonotype turned up a few times. V gene TRBV27 combines with J gene TRBJ1-4; 7 nucleotides align to TRBD1. Losses at the gene ends were 6 bases for V and 3 bases for J; bases not matched to a gene: 10. CDR1 is MNHEY, CDR2 SMNVEV, per germline (reference sequence). The CDR3 is made up of 16 amino acids. CDR3 DNA sequence: TGTGCCAGCAGCACACGAAGGGGGCCGGCTAATGAAAAACTGTTTTTT. This codes for CASSTRRGPANEKLFF.

This clonotype has only a few counts. The chain couples TRBV4-2 to TRBJ2-2, with D uncertain. Germline CDR1 reads LGHNA; CDR2 reads YNFKEQ. The CDR3 covers 16 residues. V lost 1 base to trimming and J lost 7 bases, with 16 bases between them. The CDR3 nucleotides read TGTGCCAGCAGCCAAGTTGGCGGATCCCTTGGCGGGGAGCTGTTTTTT. This encodes CASSQVGGSLGGELFF.

The chain uses TRBV5-1 and TRBJ1-4; 7 nucleotides align to TRBD1. The V segment lost 4 bases and the J segment 17 bases; nucleotides outside the gene matches: 17. CDR1 is SGHRS, CDR2 YFSETQ, per germline. CDR3 length equals 14 residues. In DNA, the CDR3 is TGCGCCAGCAGCCCGAGAAGGGGGCGAGAAAAATTTTTTTTT. Amino acid sequence: CASSPRRGREKFFF. The whole variable domain, remainder taken from reference TRBV5-1 and TRBJ1-4, is KAGVTQTPRYLIKTRGQQVTLSCSPISGHRSVSWYQQTPGQGLQFLFEYFSETQRNKGNFPGRFSGRQFSNSRSEMNVSTLELGDSALYLCASSPRRGREKFFFGSGTQLSVL.

This clonotype has only a few counts. This chain joins TRBV5-6 and TRBJ1-5, with unresolved D. The CDR3 runs to 15 residues. V was pared by 2 bases and J by 6 bases, with 15 bases between. Germline-derived CDR1 and CDR2 are SGHDT and YYEEEE. CDR3 DNA: TGTGCCAGCAGCTTTTTGGGTCTGCCTGGTCAGCCCCAGCATTTT. Translating gives CASSFLGLPGQPQHF.

This clonotype was found a few times. The CDR3, as DNA: TGTGCCAGCAGGGTTGGGAATCAGCCCCAGCATTTT. It yields the protein CASRVGNQPQHF. The chain carries TRBV6-2 or TRBV6-3 and TRBJ1-5; D unresolved. This CDR3 region has 12 residues. From germline, CDR1 is MNHEY and CDR2 SVGEGT. V lost 6 bases, J lost 4 bases, and 7 bases lay in between.